The T cell receptor beta chain described here comes from a study of beta chain features in type 1 diabetes. TCRB transcripts that were expressed got sequenced, as all of the isolated RNA had been reverse transcribed. Clones were read by immunoSEQ multiplex PCR, and TCRdb kept only the in-frame ones, dropping some. The data contain roughly 220,000 clones, under 20% of them singletons. Whole-study findings and limits: Across all four CD4+ subsets, people with type 1 diabetes showed modestly shorter TCRB CDR3s. Naive, central memory and Treg TCRB repertoires appeared more alike in patients than in healthy donors.

This clone was detected a few times. The antigen remains unidentified. Germline V lookup: CDR1 SQVTM, CDR2 ANQGSEA. The CDR3 runs 13 residues. The V end was cut by 1 base, the J end by 4 bases, with 10 bases between. Sequenced input: naive CD4+ T cells from blood. This rearrangement joins TRBV29-1 to TRBJ1-2; D gene unclear. The sequence came from a man younger than 40 with type 1 diabetes. CDR3 bases: TGCAGCGTTGAAGGCCAGCCTATCTATGGCTACACCTTC. Translated, it gives CSVEGQPIYGYTF.